This T cell receptor beta chain was sequenced in a study of blood T cell repertoires in COVID-19. TCRdb's table, derived via immunoSEQ multiplex PCR, lists solely in-frame clones and lacks some. The sample has about 230,000 clones, roughly four fifths seen once; the top ten hold approximately 4.8%. CDR1 is MNHNS and CDR2 is SASEGT in the germline V gene. The CDR3 runs to 17 residues. V lost 4 bases to trimming and J lost 5 bases; unmatched junction nucleotides: 7. The chain combines TRBV6-1 with TRBJ2-1; the match to TRBD2 covers 14 bases. Specimen: peripheral blood. This TCR was recovered from a man in his fifties or sixties with active or convalescent COVID-19. CDR3 loop: CASSGTSGGTQNNEQFF. The CDR3, as DNA: TGTGCCAGCAGTGGGACTAGCGGGGGGACGCAAAACAATGAGCAGTTCTTC.